The next 14 T cell receptor beta chains were all read from a single sample in a study of CD8+ T cells in alopecia areata. In each case, RNA was isolated and then reverse transcribed into cDNA as the sequencing template. The protocol was immunoSEQ multiplex PCR, while the TCRdb copy is restricted to in-frame clones and leaves out a portion. The sample holds around 160,000 clones; 47% are singletons and the top ten take roughly 7.5%. Specimen: CD4+ T cells sorted from blood. The receptors were sampled from a human donor with alopecia areata.

The CDR3 bases are TGCGCCAGCAGCCAAGAAAAGGGCGGGAGTCTTGGCACCGGGGAGCTGTTTTTT. It specifies CASSQEKGGSLGTGELFF. This chain joins TRBV4-1 and TRBJ2-2, with TRBD2 matching 7 bases. The CDR3 has 18 amino acids. CDR1 is MGHRA and CDR2 is YSYEKL in the germline V gene. Trimming took 0 bases from V and 4 from J; bases not matched to a gene: 11.

On this clone itself: The sample has other DNA sequences that encode this CDR3 too. The chain has TRBV5-1 and TRBJ2-7, with TRBD1 as a possible D gene (6 bases). The CDR3 is 13 amino acids. V was clipped by 4 bases and J by 2 bases, with 10 bases between them. Germline V lookup: CDR1 SGHRS, CDR2 YFSETQ. CDR3 nucleotides: TGCGCCAGCAGCCTGGACAGTCCCTACGAGCAGTACTTC. Amino acid sequence: CASSLDSPYEQYF.

The V gene is TRBV15, the J gene TRBJ2-1; D gene ambiguous. This CDR3 region has 14 residues. The V and J ends lost 6 bases and 0 bases respectively, with 9 bases between them. Germline V lookup: CDR1 LNHNV, CDR2 YYDKDF (reference sequence). The CDR3 region has the DNA TGTGCCACCAGTCCGTATAGCTCCTACAATGAGCAGTTCTTC. Its translation is CATSPYSSYNEQFF.

V usage is TRBV2 and J usage is TRBJ1-2; TRBD1 agrees at 10 bases. V gave up 6 bases and J gave up 4 bases; unmatched junction bases: 8. Germline loops: CDR1 SNHLY, CDR2 FYNNEI. The CDR3 consists of 15 residues. The DNA of the CDR3 is TGTGCCAGCAGAGAACCGGGACAGGGGATCTATGGCTACACCTTC. It yields the protein CASREPGQGIYGYTF.

This chain uses TRBV7-3 with TRBJ2-7; TRBD1 matches at 7 bases. The CDR3 consists of 14 residues. Germline V lookup: CDR1 SGHTA, CDR2 FQGTGA. With 5 bases clipped from V and 5 bases from J, the junction kept 9 bases outside the gene matches. CDR3 nucleotide sequence: TGTGCCAGCAGCCCGACCGGACAGGCCCACGAGCAGTACTTC. Its protein is CASSPTGQAHEQYF.

The chain employs TRBV2 and TRBJ1-2, with D perhaps matching TRBD1 (5 bases). V gave up 4 bases and J gave up 2 bases, with 5 bases separating them. This CDR3 is built from 12 residues. The germline V gene encodes CDR1 SNHLY and CDR2 FYNNEI. CDR3 coding DNA: TGTGCCAGCAGTGGACAGAACTATGGCTACACCTTC. It translates to CASSGQNYGYTF.

This chain links TRBV23-1 with TRBJ2-3; TRBD1 is a possible D gene (5 bases). TRBV23-1 is an ORF for which the function is uncertain. This CDR3 contains 15 residues. Between the trimmed V and J ends, which lost 8 bases and 0 bases, there was a span of 15 bases. The chain's CDR3 is CASVGAGPSTDTQYF. Here the CDR3 DNA reads TGCGCCAGCGTAGGGGCAGGGCCTAGCACAGATACGCAGTATTTT.

The CDR3 is CSVDRDDYGYTF. The CDR3 DNA follows: TGCAGCGTTGACAGGGATGACTATGGCTACACCTTC. This chain links TRBV29-1 with TRBJ1-2, with D possibly being TRBD1 (5 bases). The CDR3 consists of 12 residues. V lost 3 bases to trimming and J lost 3 bases, with 8 bases between them. Germline-derived CDR1 and CDR2 are SQVTM and ANQGSEA.

This sequence joins TRBV11-2 and TRBJ1-5, with 7 positions matching TRBD1. Unmatched junction bases numbered 10, after V lost 5 bases and J lost 6 bases. Germline V gene lookup returns CDR1 SGHAT and CDR2 FQNNGV. CDR3 length: 15 residues. CDR3 DNA sequence: TGTGCCAGCAGCCCAGGGACAGTCGGAGGTCAGCCCCAGCATTTT. It translates to CASSPGTVGGQPQHF.

The V call is TRBV5-1, the J call TRBJ2-1; 8 bases align to TRBD2. The CDR3 runs to 14 residues. CDR1 is SGHRS and CDR2 is YFSETQ in the germline V gene. With V trimmed by 1 base and J by 6 bases, 3 bases remained unmatched. CDR3: CASSLSREGNEQFF. CDR3 DNA sequence: TGCGCCAGCAGCTTGAGTCGGGAGGGCAATGAGCAGTTCTTC.

This clone was recorded a few times. The rearrangement joins TRBV18 to TRBJ2-7, with D possibly TRBD1 on 6 matching bases. The V gene lost 3 bases and the J gene lost 5 bases, with 8 bases spanning the gap. Germline loops: CDR1 KGHSH, CDR2 LQKENI. The CDR3 is 12 amino acids. The DNA for the CDR3 is TGTGCCAGCTCACCTGGGGGCGACGAGCAGTACTTC. This codes for CASSPGGDEQYF.

This clone has more than one count but fewer than ten. This chain connects TRBV19 to TRBJ1-3; D not resolved. Germline-derived CDR1 and CDR2 are LNHDA and SQIVND (reference sequence). CDR3 length: 15 residues. Trimming took 7 bases from V and 5 from J, leaving 18 bases between them. The CDR3 protein is CASIQSVAGRNTIYF. The CDR3 nucleotides are TGTGCCAGTATCCAGTCCGTGGCAGGAAGAAACACCATATATTTT.

The genes are TRBV29-1 and TRBJ2-1; D is unclear. Trimming left V 2 bases short and J 13 bases short, with 15 bases between. This CDR3 is 12 amino acids long. Per the germline V gene, CDR1 is SQVTM and CDR2 is ANQGSEA. In DNA form, the CDR3 reads TGCAGCGTTGAAAAGGTCTCCCAGTCCCAGTTCTTC. Amino acids: CSVEKVSQSQFF.

This clone was observed a single time. The chain links TRBV29-1 to TRBJ1-1, with D unresolved. V lost 4 bases and J lost 3, with 15 bases in between. This CDR3 contains 14 residues. Germline CDR1 SQVTM, CDR2 ANQGSEA. The CDR3: CSVGAGVEDTEAFF. In nucleotides, the CDR3 is TGCAGCGTTGGGGCCGGGGTGGAGGACACTGAAGCTTTCTTT. The complete variable domain, with remaining parts taken from reference TRBV29-1 and TRBJ1-1, reads SAVISQKPSRDICQRGTSLTIQCQVDSQVTMMFWYRQQPGQSLTLIATANQGSEATYESGFVIDKFPISRPNLTFSTLTVSNMSPEDSSIYLCSVGAGVEDTEAFFGQGTRLTVV.